These 14 T cell receptor beta chains were sequenced from one sample in a study of beta chain features in type 1 diabetes. The whole isolated RNA underwent reverse transcription, so sequencing captured expressed TCRB transcripts. TCRdb's copy holds only in-frame clones and misses some; the assay was immunoSEQ multiplex PCR. The sample holds fewer than 650,000 clones, 15% to 17% seen once. The source material was naive CD4+ T cells from blood. The source of these receptors is a man between 18 and 35 years old in good health.

This clone was found a few times. The chain couples TRBV6-6 to TRBJ1-2, with 7 positions matching TRBD1. The CDR3 length is 14 residues. V gave up 0 bases and J gave up 8 bases; unmatched junction bases: 6. Looked up from germline, CDR1 is MNHNY and CDR2 is SVGAGI (reference sequence). This CDR3 is CASSYSDRAGGYTF. The CDR3 DNA follows: TGTGCCAGCAGTTACTCTGACAGGGCCGGAGGCTACACCTTC.

This clone came up once. This chain links TRBV9 with TRBJ1-3; the match to TRBD1 covers 8 bases. This CDR3 has 15 amino acids. J lost 4 bases, V lost 4 bases, and 7 bases had no gene match. From germline, CDR1 is SGDLS and CDR2 YYNGEE. CDR3 protein: CASSPRTGTGNTIYF. CDR3 DNA: TGTGCCAGCAGCCCCCGGACAGGGACCGGAAACACCATATATTTT.

Only a few counts were recorded for this clone. V usage is TRBV28 and J usage is TRBJ1-1; D is unclear. The germline V and J ends were trimmed by 6 bases and 3 bases, with 11 bases remaining between them. The CDR3 spans 13 residues. Germline values: CDR1 MDHEN, CDR2 SYDVKM. CDR3 region: CASSGPGYTEAFF. The CDR3 nucleotides are TGTGCCAGCAGCGGACCTGGGTACACTGAAGCTTTCTTT.

The chain combines TRBV27 with TRBJ2-7; 9 positions match TRBD2. Germline CDR1 reads MNHEY; CDR2 reads SMNVEV (reference sequence). Trimming took 7 bases from V and 2 from J; bases not matched to a gene: 6. The CDR3 extends over 14 amino acids. CDR3 sequence (DNA): TGTGCCAGCACGTATAGCGGGAGAGCCTACGAGCAGTACTTC. Its protein product is CASTYSGRAYEQYF.

This clone was recorded a few times. This chain uses TRBV27 with TRBJ2-3, with D possibly matching TRBD1 (6 bases). This CDR3 has 16 amino acids. CDR1 is MNHEY, CDR2 SMNVEV, per germline (reference sequence). V was trimmed by 7 bases and J by 2 bases, leaving 19 bases between them. The CDR3 here is CASNRNRQANTDTQYF. In DNA form, the CDR3 reads TGTGCCAGCAATCGCAATCGACAGGCAAACACAGATACGCAGTATTTT.

This clone was detected only a few times. This sequence joins TRBV18 and TRBJ2-7; possible D gene TRBD1, 6 bases. The CDR3 loop spans 13 amino acids. Looked up from germline, CDR1 is KGHSH and CDR2 is LQKENI. The V and J ends lost 3 bases and 7 bases respectively, with 13 bases between them. Written as DNA, the CDR3 is TGTGCCAGCTCACCCCCACAGGGAGTAGAGCAGTACTTC. Amino acids: CASSPPQGVEQYF. Full variable domain (missing parts from reference TRBV18 and TRBJ2-7): NAGVMQNPRHLVRRRGQEARLRCSPMKGHSHVYWYRQLPEEGLKFMVYLQKENIIDESGMPKERFSAEFPKEGPSILRIQQVVRGDSAAYFCASSPPQGVEQYFGPGTRLTVT.

The table lists this clone with many counts. The gene calls are TRBV21-1 and TRBJ2-4; the table's D call TRBD2 went unverified against the DNA. TRBV21-1 is annotated as a pseudogene. This CDR3 region has 17 residues. The CDR3 here is CASSLQGAAGRENIQYF. The DNA of the CDR3 is TGTGCCAGCAGTTTACAGGGAGCAGCGGGACGGGAAAACATTCAGTACTTC.

This clone has a single count. This chain links TRBV15 with TRBJ1-1; D not certain. The V gene lost 1 base and the J gene lost 1 base, with 7 bases spanning the gap. Germline CDR1 LNHNV, CDR2 YYDKDF (reference sequence). The CDR3 contains 14 residues. The CDR3 loop reads CATSRARGNTEAFF. For the CDR3, the DNA is TGTGCCACCAGCAGAGCTCGGGGGAACACTGAAGCTTTCTTT.

A few counts support this clone. This sequence joins TRBV6-1 and TRBJ2-1, with 14 positions matching TRBD2. V lost 1 base and J lost 9; bases outside the gene matches: 2. This CDR3 contains 15 residues. Germline assignment: CDR1 MNHNS and CDR2 SASEGT. The CDR3 DNA reads as TGTGCCAGCAGTGAAGGACTAGCGGGGGGGGTTGAGCAGTTCTTC. This gives the protein CASSEGLAGGVEQFF.

The V call is TRBV10-3, the J call TRBJ1-1; D ambiguous. Germline V CDR1 and CDR2: ENHRY, SYGVKD. The V gene lost 2 bases and the J gene lost 4 bases, with 8 bases spanning the gap. The CDR3 sequence is 13 residues long. Here the CDR3 reads CAISEQTGTEAFF. The CDR3 DNA is TGTGCCATCAGTGAGCAAACGGGCACTGAAGCTTTCTTT.

There are a few counts of this clone. The chain has TRBV28 and TRBJ2-7; TRBD2 aligns across 11 bases. Germline V gives CDR1 MDHEN, CDR2 SYDVKM. V shed 6 bases, J shed 4 bases, and the junction held 8 bases outside the gene matches. CDR3 length: 15 amino acids. CDR3 nucleotides: TGTGCCAGCAGCCTTAGCGGGAGGGGCGAATACGAGCAGTACTTC. Its protein is CASSLSGRGEYEQYF.

This clone was seen more than once but under ten times. V usage is TRBV7-2 and J usage is TRBJ2-5, with 11 bases aligning to TRBD2. V shed 5 bases and J 4 bases; nucleotides not matched to a gene: 9. CDR3 length: 16 amino acids. Germline V CDR1 and CDR2: SGHTA, FQGNSA. The CDR3 sequence: CASSLISGGARETQYF. The CDR3 DNA follows: TGTGCCAGCAGCCTCATTAGCGGGGGGGCCAGAGAGACCCAGTACTTC.

The chain couples TRBV9 to TRBJ2-7; 11 nucleotides match TRBD2. Germline V gene lookup returns CDR1 SGDLS and CDR2 YYNGEE. V gave up 5 bases and J gave up 1 base; unmatched junction bases: 5. This CDR3 contains 15 residues. CDR3 DNA: TGTGCCAGCAGTGGCGGGACTAGCGGTTCCTACGAGCAGTACTTC. Its protein is CASSGGTSGSYEQYF.

This clone has just a few counts. V and J are TRBV7-3 and TRBJ1-1; unclear D gene. Per germline, CDR1 SGHTA and CDR2 FQGTGA. V was pared by 5 bases and J by 5 bases, with 9 bases between. The CDR3 spans 12 residues. In DNA form, the CDR3 reads TGTGCCAGCAGCGGCTCAGGTACTGAAGCTTTCTTT. Translated, it gives CASSGSGTEAFF. Full variable domain (outside the CDR3, taken from reference TRBV7-3 and TRBJ1-1): GAGVSQTPSNKVTEKGKYVELRCDPISGHTALYWYRQSLGQGPEFLIYFQGTGAADDSGLPNDRFFAVRPEGSVSTLKIQRTERGDSAVYLCASSGSGTEAFFGQGTRLTVV.